This T cell receptor beta chain was documented in a study of blood T cell repertoires in COVID-19. Looking at the study overall: Samples came from the United States, Italy and Spain, spanning acute and convalescent COVID-19. The analysed material was cDNA or gDNA that came from T cells, B-cell-depleted T cells, or PBMCs.

Assay: immunoSEQ multiplex PCR; the TCRdb copy retains only in-frame clones and omits some. The table includes around 62,000 clones, 85% to 90% detected once. CDR3 length: 12 residues. The junction had 4 bases not matched to a gene; V was cut back by 4 bases and J by 5 bases. CDR1 is SQVTM and CDR2 is ANQGSEA in the germline V gene. This TCR derives from a man aged 60-69 years with acute or convalescent COVID-19. The sequenced sample consisted of peripheral blood. The rearrangement links TRBV29-1 to TRBJ1-1; 7 bases fit TRBD1. Here the CDR3 DNA reads TGCAGCGTTGTAGGGGGCGGGACTGAAGCTTTCTTT. Its translation is CSVVGGGTEAFF.